Presented here are 8 T cell receptor beta chains from one specimen sequenced in a study of T cell repertoires in cytomegalovirus infection. TCRdb recomputed calls from the reads with MiXCR, one row per CDR3 protein. Here the sample spans 640,000 or so distinct CDR3 sequences, 30% to 35% being singletons. Their recognized antigens are unknown. Material: cultured PBMCs, obtained from culture after CMV antigen stimulation. Every receptor here comes from a human donor in good health (CMV status not recorded). Some clones in this sample may be carry-over from other donors' samples.

The V gene is TRBV7-9, the J gene TRBJ1-5, with D unclear. This CDR3 has 17 residues. Trimming took off 5 bases at V and 0 bases at J, with 17 bases between the two ends. Germline assignment: CDR1 SEHNR and CDR2 FQNEAQ (reference sequence). CDR3 bases: TGTGCCAGCAGCCCACCCCCCACAGAGTATAGCAATCAGCCCCAGCATTTT. Encoded protein: CASSPPPTEYSNQPQHF.

As DNA, the CDR3 is TGTGCCAGCAGTTGCGGACAGAGCTATGGCTACACCTTC. This encodes CASSCGQSYGYTF. This chain links TRBV12-3 or TRBV12-4 with TRBJ1-2, with a possible D match to TRBD1 (6 bases). Trimming shortened V by 4 bases and J by 4 bases, and 10 bases separated the two germline ends. The CDR3 runs to 13 residues.

This clonotype appeared many times. This chain connects TRBV7-2 to TRBJ2-7; 10 positions agree with TRBD2. This CDR3 contains 16 residues. Losses at the gene ends were 5 bases for V and 3 bases for J; bases not matched to a gene: 10. Germline lookup yields CDR1 SGHTA and CDR2 FQGNSA. CDR3 coding DNA: TGTGCCAGCAGCCCCACCCGGGCTAGCGGGAGCTACGAGCAGTACTTC. As protein: CASSPTRASGSYEQYF.

V is TRBV7-9 and J is TRBJ2-7, with 7 nucleotides matching TRBD1. This CDR3 is built from 13 residues. V shed 5 bases, J shed 3 bases, and the junction held 4 bases outside the gene matches. Germline CDR1 reads SEHNR; CDR2 reads FQNEAQ (reference sequence). CDR3 amino acids: CASSAQGYYEQYF. The CDR3 DNA sequence: TGTGCCAGCAGCGCACAGGGGTACTACGAGCAGTACTTC.

This clonotype came up a few times. The rearrangement links TRBV12-3 or TRBV12-4 to TRBJ1-1, with 7 nucleotides matching TRBD1. This CDR3 is 12 amino acids long. With 1 base clipped from V and 10 bases from J, the junction kept 3 bases outside the gene matches. CDR3 coding DNA: TGTGCCAGCAGTTTAGTCCAGGGGGGAGCTTTCTTT. Translating it yields CASSLVQGGAFF.

This clonotype was seen a handful of times. This rearrangement joins TRBV4-3 to TRBJ2-1; no clear D. The CDR3 totals 15 residues. Germline values: CDR1 LGHNA, CDR2 YSLEER. V was pared by 1 base and J by 2 bases, with 9 bases between. CDR3 coding DNA: TGCGCCAGCAGCCAAGCCGGGCCACCCTACAATGAGCAGTTCTTC. Encoded protein: CASSQAGPPYNEQFF.

This clonotype was counted between two and nine times. The CDR3 nucleotides are TGTGCCAGCAGGGAGGCGGGGAGCACTGAAGCTTTCTTT. Translation: CASREAGSTEAFF. The chain joins TRBV12-3 or TRBV12-4 to TRBJ1-1; D remains ambiguous. The ends were cut back, 6 bases at V and 4 bases at J, with 12 bases in the middle. This CDR3 is 13 amino acids long.

This clonotype was counted a few times. The rearrangement joins TRBV6-8 to TRBJ2-7; no reliable D call. The CDR3 totals 12 residues. Per the germline V gene, CDR1 is MNHGY and CDR2 is SAAAGT. V lost 6 bases to trimming and J lost 1 base, with 7 bases between them. The chain's CDR3 is CASSWPSYEQYF. The CDR3 coding sequence is TGTGCCAGCAGCTGGCCTTCCTACGAGCAGTACTTC.